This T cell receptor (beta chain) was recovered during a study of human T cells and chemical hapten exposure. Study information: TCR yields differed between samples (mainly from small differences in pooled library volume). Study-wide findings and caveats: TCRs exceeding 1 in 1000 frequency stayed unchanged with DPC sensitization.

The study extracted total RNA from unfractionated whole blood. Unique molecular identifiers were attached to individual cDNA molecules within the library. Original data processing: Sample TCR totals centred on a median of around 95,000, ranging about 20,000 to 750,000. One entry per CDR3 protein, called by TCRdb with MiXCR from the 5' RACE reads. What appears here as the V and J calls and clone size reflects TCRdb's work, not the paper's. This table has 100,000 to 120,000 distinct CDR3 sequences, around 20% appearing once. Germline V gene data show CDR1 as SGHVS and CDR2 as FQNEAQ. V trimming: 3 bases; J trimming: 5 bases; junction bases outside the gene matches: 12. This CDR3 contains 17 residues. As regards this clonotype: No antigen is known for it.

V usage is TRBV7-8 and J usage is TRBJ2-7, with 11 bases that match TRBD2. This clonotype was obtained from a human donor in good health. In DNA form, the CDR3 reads TGTGCCAGCAGCTTGACTAGCGGGAAAGTGGTGCCCCACGAGCAGTACTTC. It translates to CASSLTSGKVVPHEQYF.